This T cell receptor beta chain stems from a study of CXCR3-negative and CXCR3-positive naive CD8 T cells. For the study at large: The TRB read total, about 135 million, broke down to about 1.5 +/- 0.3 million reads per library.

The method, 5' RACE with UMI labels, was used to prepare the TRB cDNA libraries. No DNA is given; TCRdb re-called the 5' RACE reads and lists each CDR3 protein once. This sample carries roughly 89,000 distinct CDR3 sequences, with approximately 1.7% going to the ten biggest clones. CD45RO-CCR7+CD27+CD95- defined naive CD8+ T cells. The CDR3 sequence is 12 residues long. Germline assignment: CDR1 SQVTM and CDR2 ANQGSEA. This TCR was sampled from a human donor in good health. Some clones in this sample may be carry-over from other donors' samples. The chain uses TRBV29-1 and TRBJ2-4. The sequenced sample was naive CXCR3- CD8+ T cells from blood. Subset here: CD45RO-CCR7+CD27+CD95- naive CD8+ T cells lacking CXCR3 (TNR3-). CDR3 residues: CSVGTPKNIQYF.